Included here is one T cell receptor beta chain sequence, with context. PCR was performed using 60 Vbeta and 13 Jbeta primers. Libraries were prepared by immunoSEQ multiplex PCR; TCRdb keeps only in-frame clonotypes and omits some of them. The sample has 200,000 to 250,000 clones; 83% are singletons. Germline values: CDR1 SGHDN, CDR2 FVKESK. V lost 4 bases to trimming and J lost 5 bases, with 15 bases between them. CDR3 length: 14 residues. The data derive from a study of cytomegalovirus exposure and HLA in healthy donors. Sequencing was carried out using PBMCs. This receptor was taken from a girl aged 10-17 years in good health and CMV-seronegative. The genes are TRBV14 and TRBJ2-7; possible D gene TRBD2, 6 bases. CDR3 DNA: TGTGCCAGCAGCCTCACCGGGGGAGTAGACGAGCAGTACTTC. Its translation is CASSLTGGVDEQYF.